This T cell receptor (beta chain) emerged from a study of shared clonotypes between healthy human individuals. For the study at large: For every donor, three CD4 naive, three CD4 memory, two CD8 naive and one CD8 memory plates were used.

The sample holds one count of this clone. CDR1 and CDR2 (germline): MNHEY, SVGAGI. This CDR3 is 14 amino acids long. V gave up 5 bases and J gave up 1 base, with 9 bases separating them. TCRdb's copy holds only in-frame clones and misses some; the assay was immunoSEQ multiplex PCR. Of 2 million to 2.5 million clones listed, 92% are singletons. The receptor was isolated from a man aged 18 to 29 in good health. Some clones in this sample may be carry-over from other donors' samples. V is TRBV6-5 and J is TRBJ2-4; no clear D gene. Sequencing input: naive CD4+ T cells from PBMCs. Subset reported: CD45RA+ positively selected. This chain's CDR3 is CASSTPGAKNIQYF. The CDR3 coding sequence is TGTGCCAGCAGTACCCCCGGGGCCAAAAACATTCAGTACTTC.